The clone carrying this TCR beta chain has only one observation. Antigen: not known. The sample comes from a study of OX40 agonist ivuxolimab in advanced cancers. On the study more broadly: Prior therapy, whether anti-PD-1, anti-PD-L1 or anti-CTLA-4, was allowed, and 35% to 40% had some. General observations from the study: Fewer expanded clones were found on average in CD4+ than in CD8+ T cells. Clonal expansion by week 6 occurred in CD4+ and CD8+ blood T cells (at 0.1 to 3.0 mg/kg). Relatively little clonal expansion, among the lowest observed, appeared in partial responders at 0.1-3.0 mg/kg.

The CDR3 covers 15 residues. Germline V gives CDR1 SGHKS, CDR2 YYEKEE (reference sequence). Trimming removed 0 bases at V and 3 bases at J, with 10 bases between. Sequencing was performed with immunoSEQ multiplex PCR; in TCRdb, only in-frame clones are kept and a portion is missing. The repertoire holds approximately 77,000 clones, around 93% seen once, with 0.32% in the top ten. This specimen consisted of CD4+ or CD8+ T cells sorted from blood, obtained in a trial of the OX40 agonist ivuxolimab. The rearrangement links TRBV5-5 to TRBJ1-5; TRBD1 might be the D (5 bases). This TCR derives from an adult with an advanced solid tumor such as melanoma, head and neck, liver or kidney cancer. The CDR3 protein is CASSLVDSNNQPQHF. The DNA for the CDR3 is TGTGCCAGCAGCTTGGTCGACAGCAACAATCAGCCCCAGCATTTT.